The 19 T cell receptor beta chains presented below share a single source sample, sequenced in a study of blood T cell repertoires in COVID-19. The method was immunoSEQ multiplex PCR; TCRdb's version includes in-frame clones alone and lacks a portion of them. The table shows some 220,000 clones, with approximately 82% occurring only once. The sequencing sample was made of peripheral blood. All receptors come from a man aged 45-65 years with active or convalescent COVID-19.

The sample holds a few counts of this clone. The chain employs TRBV4-1 and TRBJ2-1; 9 bases line up with TRBD2. The J segment lost 7 bases and the V segment lost 4 bases, leaving 8 bases of the junction unmatched. The length of the CDR3 is 15 residues. Germline V gives CDR1 MGHRA, CDR2 YSYEKL. This CDR3 reads CASSRQLAGVNEQFF. CDR3 sequence (DNA): TGCGCCAGCAGCCGACAATTAGCGGGAGTAAATGAGCAGTTCTTC.

The chain couples TRBV15 to TRBJ2-1; D call uncertain. The CDR3 extends over 15 amino acids. Per germline, CDR1 LNHNV and CDR2 YYDKDF (reference sequence). Trimming removed 0 bases from V and 4 bases from J, with 10 bases in between. The CDR3, as DNA: TGTGCCACCAGCAGAGATGAAAGAGGATACAATGAGCAGTTCTTC. Translation gives CATSRDERGYNEQFF.

This chain uses TRBV7-8 with TRBJ2-3; 10 bases align to TRBD2. The CDR3 covers 20 residues. The V gene end was trimmed by 1 base and the J gene end by 2 bases; junction bases not matched to a gene: 15. CDR1 is SGHVS, CDR2 FQNEAQ, per germline. CDR3 sequence: CASSLEVAGGRNEDTDTQYF. The DNA of the CDR3 is TGTGCCAGCAGCTTAGAGGTAGCGGGGGGCCGGAACGAAGACACAGATACGCAGTATTTT. The full variable domain, in which reference TRBV7-8 and TRBJ2-3 provide the parts outside the CDR3, is GAGVSQSPRYKVAKRGQDVALRCDPISGHVSLFWYQQALGQGPEFLTYFQNEAQLDKSGLPSDRFFAERPEGSVSTLKIQRTQQEDSAVYLCASSLEVAGGRNEDTDTQYFGPGTRLTVL.

The chain couples TRBV7-9 to TRBJ2-7, with D possibly matching TRBD2 (6 bases). Germline V gene sequence: CDR1 SEHNR, CDR2 FQNEAQ (reference sequence). The CDR3 is 15 amino acids. Trimming pared 5 bases from V and 3 bases from J, leaving 17 bases between. CDR3 residues: CASSAAGTGLYEQYF. The CDR3 nucleotides are TGTGCCAGCAGCGCAGCGGGCACAGGTCTCTACGAGCAGTACTTC.

The chain is built from TRBV19 and TRBJ2-3, with 8 bases identical to TRBD2. The CDR3 is 14 residues long. Germline V gives CDR1 LNHDA, CDR2 SQIVND (reference sequence). V was pared by 2 bases and J by 6 bases, with 4 bases of the junction left unmatched. The chain's CDR3 is CASSINGGADTQYF. The CDR3 bases are TGTGCCAGTAGTATAAACGGGGGGGCGGATACGCAGTATTTT.

The rearrangement links TRBV11-3 to TRBJ2-1, with TRBD2 as a possible D gene (6 bases). This CDR3 comprises 15 residues. Germline V CDR1 and CDR2: SGHNT, YENEEA. The V end lost 5 bases, the J end lost 8 bases, and 19 bases lay between the germline ends. The CDR3, as DNA: TGTGCCAGCAGCCGCCGGGCGGGAAGCATAGATGAGCAGTTCTTC. It codes for CASSRRAGSIDEQFF.

The J gene is TRBJ1-1, the V gene TRBV13; TRBD1 is a possible D gene (5 bases). Trimming cost V 6 bases and J 10 bases, with 15 bases left between them. Germline CDR1 and CDR2: PRHDT and FYEKMQ (reference sequence). The CDR3 totals 12 residues. CDR3 amino acids: CASRPGRGVAFF. In DNA, the CDR3 is TGTGCCAGCAGACCGGGGAGGGGAGTAGCTTTCTTT.

The chain joins TRBV6-2 or TRBV6-3 to TRBJ2-5; 7 positions agree with TRBD1. Germline trimming cut 10 bases from V and 3 bases from J; bases unmatched to any gene: 11. Germline loops: CDR1 MNHEY, CDR2 SVGEGT. The CDR3 is made up of 14 amino acids. CDR3 sequence: CATNPTGIKETQYF. The DNA for the CDR3 is TGTGCCACCAACCCGACAGGGATTAAAGAGACCCAGTACTTC.

This clone has more than one count but fewer than ten. The rearrangement joins TRBV19 to TRBJ2-5; 7 nucleotides line up with TRBD1. There are 14 residues in the CDR3. The ends lost 4 bases at V and 1 base at J; junction bases unmatched: 3. Per the germline V gene, CDR1 is LNHDA and CDR2 is SQIVND (reference sequence). CDR3 sequence (DNA): TGTGCCAGTAGTAGGTCAGGGGGCCAAGAGACCCAGTACTTC. Amino acids: CASSRSGGQETQYF. Full variable domain (rest looked up from reference TRBV19 and TRBJ2-5): DGGITQSPKYLFRKEGQNVTLSCEQNLNHDAMYWYRQDPGQGLRLIYYSQIVNDFQKGDIAEGYSVSREKKESFPLTVTSAQKNPTAFYLCASSRSGGQETQYFGPGTRLLVL.

The rearrangement joins TRBV5-4 to TRBJ2-1; D is unclear. CDR3 length: 16 residues. The V gene lost 4 bases and the J gene lost 3 bases, with 17 bases spanning the gap. CDR1 is SGHNT and CDR2 is YYREEE in the germline V gene (reference sequence). CDR3 region: CASSPGLQPRYNEQFF. The CDR3 region has the DNA TGTGCCAGCAGCCCAGGCCTACAACCGCGCTACAATGAGCAGTTCTTC.

Only one count was recorded for this clone. The CDR3 is CASSFSTSGSTDTQYF. The DNA for the CDR3 is TGTGCCAGCAGCTTTTCGACTAGCGGGAGCACAGATACGCAGTATTTT. The chain carries TRBV7-2 and TRBJ2-3; 10 nucleotides match TRBD2. CDR1 is SGHTA and CDR2 is FQGNSA in the germline V gene. The CDR3 spans 16 residues. V was pared by 3 bases and J by 0 bases, with 3 bases of the junction left unmatched.

The chain recombines TRBV9 with TRBJ2-2; 7 bases align to TRBD2. The CDR3 has 13 residues. Germline V gene data show CDR1 as SGDLS and CDR2 as YYNGEE. J lost 6 bases, V lost 4 bases, and 3 bases had no gene match. The CDR3 is CASSLTSAGELFF. Written as DNA, the CDR3 is TGTGCCAGCAGCCTCACTAGCGCCGGGGAGCTGTTTTTT.

This chain connects TRBV19 to TRBJ2-7; 8 nucleotides agree with TRBD2. Germline values: CDR1 LNHDA, CDR2 SQIVND (reference sequence). J lost 2 bases, V lost 5 bases, and 11 bases had no gene match. The CDR3 sequence is 16 residues long. Written as DNA, the CDR3 is TGTGCCAGTAGTCCTAGGGGCGGGAGGACCCCCTACGAGCAGTACTTC. The encoded protein is CASSPRGGRTPYEQYF.

The chain carries TRBV7-9 and TRBJ1-4, with TRBD1 identical over 7 bases. The junction had 7 bases not matched to a gene; V was cut back by 5 bases and J by 4 bases. This CDR3 is built from 15 residues. Germline CDR1 and CDR2: SEHNR and FQNEAQ (reference sequence). This CDR3 is CASSPPGQINEKLFF. The CDR3 nucleotides are TGTGCCAGCAGCCCCCCGGGACAGATTAATGAAAAACTGTTTTTT.

The chain links TRBV15 to TRBJ2-7; TRBD2 matches 11 bases. The CDR3 runs 18 residues. V shed 1 base and J 2 bases; nucleotides not matched to a gene: 10. CDR1 LNHNV and CDR2 YYDKDF come from the germline V gene (reference sequence). The CDR3 region is CATSRATPTSGTTYEQYF. CDR3 bases: TGTGCCACCAGCAGAGCCACCCCGACTAGCGGGACAACCTACGAGCAGTACTTC.

This clone showed up just a few times. The rearrangement links TRBV18 to TRBJ1-6; 8 nucleotides line up with TRBD1. This CDR3 has 16 residues. The J segment lost 5 bases and the V segment lost 1 base, leaving 4 bases of the junction unmatched. CDR1 and CDR2 from the germline V gene are KGHSH and LQKENI. The DNA of the CDR3 is TGTGCCAGCTCACCACAGCAGACAGGGGATAATTCACCCCTCCACTTT. This translates into CASSPQQTGDNSPLHF.

CDR3 protein: CASSPAWEGNEQFF. The CDR3 nucleotides read TGTGCCAGCTCACCTGCTTGGGAGGGAAATGAGCAGTTCTTC. V usage is TRBV18 and J usage is TRBJ2-1, with 7 bases matching TRBD2. Germline values: CDR1 KGHSH, CDR2 LQKENI. V was pared by 3 bases and J by 7 bases, with 6 bases of the junction left unmatched. The CDR3 length is 14 residues.

The count of this clone is one. V gene TRBV21-1 combines with J gene TRBJ1-2. TRBV21-1 has pseudogene status. The CDR3 is 19 amino acids. For the CDR3, the DNA is TGTGCCAGCAGCAAAAGGAGGAGGGCCCCGCCTGCTAATAACTATGGCTACACCTTC. This gives the protein CASSKRRRAPPANNYGYTF.

V gene TRBV3-1 (or the pseudogene TRBV3-2) combines with J gene TRBJ2-7, with D possibly being TRBD2 (6 bases). This CDR3 comprises 14 residues. V dropped 4 bases and J dropped 3 bases, with 13 bases sitting between them. The germline gives CDR1 LGHDT, CDR2 YNNKEL (reference sequence). The CDR3: CASSLGTSGYEQYF. For the CDR3, the DNA is TGTGCCAGCAGCCTAGGGACTTCGGGCTACGAGCAGTACTTC.